A single sample is the source of the 26 T cell receptor beta chains below, sequenced in a study of vaccination and CD4 T cells after COVID-19. The study sequenced cultured CD4+ T cell DNA using the Oncomine TCR Beta short-read assay. TCRdb reanalysed the PCR reads using MiXCR and keeps one entry per CDR3 protein. The table lists more than 15,000 distinct CDR3 sequences, approximately 48% of them singletons, with roughly 13% in the top ten. The antigens these receptors bind are not known. The treatment here: roughly nine-day PBMC culture with coronavirus spike peptide pools or control peptides (ViraFEST assay). The specimen was cultured CD4+ T cells from blood. Receptors were obtained from a human donor with COVID-19.

This clonotype has just a few counts. The chain uses TRBV10-3 and TRBJ1-5, with TRBD1 as a possible D gene (6 bases). The germline gives CDR1 ENHRY, CDR2 SYGVKD. V gave up 6 bases and J gave up 2 bases, with 11 bases separating them. The CDR3 contains 14 residues. CDR3 sequence reads: CAISQPGGNQPQHF. CDR3 in DNA: TGTGCCATCAGCCAGCCAGGGGGCAATCAGCCCCAGCATTTT.

This clonotype was seen a few times. This chain joins TRBV7-2 and TRBJ1-1; D not certain. V was pared by 4 bases and J by 3 bases, with 15 bases between. Germline V CDR1 and CDR2: SGHTA, FQGNSA. CDR3 size: 15 residues. CDR3 bases: TGTGCCAGCAGCTGGGGTCGGGGTCGGGACACTGAAGCTTTCTTT. It encodes CASSWGRGRDTEAFF. Looking up the rest from reference TRBV7-2 and TRBJ1-1 gives the full variable domain: GAGVSQSPSNKVTEKGKDVELRCDPISGHTALYWYRQSLGQGLEFLIYFQGNSAPDKSGLPSDRFSAERTGGSVSTLTIQRTQQEDSAVYLCASSWGRGRDTEAFFGQGTRLTVV.

This clonotype has a handful of counts. V gene TRBV10-1 combines with J gene TRBJ1-2; a possible D gene is TRBD1 (5 bases). V lost 10 bases and J 2 bases, leaving 14 bases between the germline ends. The CDR3 covers 13 residues. The germline V gene has CDR1 WNHNN and CDR2 SYGVQD (reference sequence). Written as DNA, the CDR3 is TGCGCCAACATCGCTGGGGGGAACTATGGCTACACCTTC. Protein: CANIAGGNYGYTF.

V gene TRBV11-2 combines with J gene TRBJ2-1; 12 bases agree with TRBD2. The CDR3 spans 16 residues. The V gene's germline CDR1 is SGHAT and CDR2 FQNNGV. Unmatched junction bases numbered 6, after V lost 5 bases and J lost 4 bases. The CDR3: CASSPSGGAMYNEQFF. The CDR3 bases are TGTGCCAGCAGCCCTAGCGGGGGGGCCATGTACAATGAGCAGTTCTTC.

This chain connects TRBV6-2 or TRBV6-3 to TRBJ1-1, with 7 bases matching TRBD1. This CDR3 has 14 residues. Germline-derived CDR1 and CDR2 are MNHEY and SVGEGT. The J segment lost 8 bases and the V segment lost 10 bases, leaving 16 bases of the junction unmatched. The CDR3 coding sequence is TGTGCCACCCGACAGGGAGGGTCGGCTAGAGAAGCTTTCTTT. Protein product: CATRQGGSAREAFF.

This sequence joins TRBV7-2 and TRBJ2-3, with 12 bases that match TRBD2. The CDR3 totals 18 residues. V was clipped by 1 base and J by 2 bases; unmatched bases: 7. Germline V gene data show CDR1 as SGHTA and CDR2 as FQGNSA. The CDR3 sequence is CASSLELAGGRVTDTQYF. The CDR3 DNA sequence: TGTGCCAGCAGCTTAGAACTAGCGGGGGGCCGGGTCACAGATACGCAGTATTTT.

V usage is TRBV6-8 and J usage is TRBJ2-3; 7 bases match TRBD1. Germline CDR1 and CDR2: MNHGY and SAAAGT. V lost 7 bases, J lost 2 bases, and 21 bases stayed unmatched. The CDR3 sequence is 19 residues long. CDR3 bases: TGTGCCAGCACTCAGTTACTATGGACAGGACTGACCAACACAGATACGCAGTATTTT. The encoded protein is CASTQLLWTGLTNTDTQYF.

This clonotype showed up just a few times. CDR3 region: CASSLVFGGQDGYTF. Here the CDR3 DNA reads TGTGCCAGCAGCTTGGTCTTCGGGGGTCAGGATGGCTACACCTTC. The rearrangement links TRBV5-4 to TRBJ1-2; possibly TRBD1 for D (5 bases). CDR3 length: 15 amino acids. With 0 bases removed from V and 6 bases from J, the gap between germline ends came to 15 bases. CDR1 and CDR2 from the germline V gene are SGHNT and YYREEE (reference sequence).

The chain is built from TRBV6-1 and TRBJ2-1; D is perhaps TRBD2 (7 bases). The V end was cut by 7 bases, the J end by 6 bases, with 13 bases between. The germline V gene has CDR1 MNHNS and CDR2 SASEGT. The CDR3 runs to 13 residues. The CDR3 is CASNVGGGNEQFF. The CDR3 DNA sequence: TGTGCCAGCAATGTAGGGGGGGGCAATGAGCAGTTCTTC.

The chain uses TRBV29-1 and TRBJ1-2, with 9 bases aligning to TRBD1. With 0 bases clipped from V and 2 bases from J, the junction kept 10 bases outside the gene matches. The CDR3 covers 17 residues. In germline, CDR1 is SQVTM, CDR2 ANQGSEA. CDR3 in amino acids: CSVEDPFRDRENYGYTF. The CDR3 bases are TGCAGCGTTGAAGATCCTTTCAGGGACAGGGAGAACTATGGCTACACCTTC.

The chain joins TRBV19 to TRBJ1-5; TRBD1 aligns across 12 bases. Germline CDR1 and CDR2: LNHDA and SQIVND (reference sequence). This CDR3 has 16 residues. Unmatched junction bases numbered 6, after V lost 6 bases and J lost 3 bases. The CDR3 spells CASSGGTGGYNQPQHF. As DNA, the CDR3 is TGTGCCAGTAGCGGGGGGACAGGGGGCTACAATCAGCCCCAGCATTTT.

The chain carries TRBV7-9 and TRBJ1-6; D not resolved. The CDR3 length is 14 residues. In germline, CDR1 is SEHNR, CDR2 FQNEAQ (reference sequence). V was clipped by 5 bases and J by 7 bases, with 12 bases between them. The CDR3 coding sequence is TGTGCCAGCAGCCCCAACTTAATGAATTCACCCCTCCACTTT. This codes for CASSPNLMNSPLHF.

This chain connects TRBV19 to TRBJ1-6; D is unclear. Germline V gene sequence: CDR1 LNHDA, CDR2 SQIVND (reference sequence). This CDR3 region has 16 residues. V was trimmed by 0 bases and J by 0 bases, leaving 6 bases between them. In DNA, the CDR3 is TGTGCCAGTAGTATAGACGGGAGCTCCTATAATTCACCCCTCCACTTT. Protein product: CASSIDGSSYNSPLHF.

The rearrangement links TRBV6-1 to TRBJ1-2; 11 bases fit TRBD1. V shed 7 bases, J shed 3 bases, and the junction held 7 bases outside the gene matches. Germline CDR1 and CDR2: MNHNS and SASEGT. The CDR3 totals 15 residues. CDR3 DNA sequence: TGTGCCAGCAACGGACAGGGGGCAGGTGACTATGGCTACACCTTC. Translation: CASNGQGAGDYGYTF.

The V and J genes are TRBV10-3 and TRBJ2-5; a possible D gene is TRBD2 (5 bases). V was clipped by 4 bases and J by 0 bases, with 9 bases between them. The CDR3 consists of 14 residues. Germline assignment: CDR1 ENHRY and CDR2 SYGVKD. The CDR3 DNA sequence: TGTGCCATCAGTGGGGGAGACTACCAAGAGACCCAGTACTTC. Its translation: CAISGGDYQETQYF.

This chain connects TRBV6-1 to TRBJ1-2, with D unresolved. From germline, CDR1 is MNHNS and CDR2 SASEGT. CDR3 length: 12 residues. Trimming pared 6 bases from V and 8 bases from J, leaving 13 bases between. In nucleotides, the CDR3 is TGTGCCAGCAGAGGGTCAGTATGGGGCTACACCTTC. Protein sequence: CASRGSVWGYTF.

This clonotype has just a few counts. The chain joins TRBV19 to TRBJ1-1; D is undetermined. Germline V CDR1 and CDR2: LNHDA, SQIVND (reference sequence). V lost 10 bases to trimming and J lost 0 bases, with 12 bases between them. The CDR3 contains 13 residues. The CDR3 reads CATSGQLNTEAFF. The CDR3 DNA sequence: TGTGCCACGTCCGGGCAACTGAACACTGAAGCTTTCTTT. Full variable domain (missing parts from reference TRBV19 and TRBJ1-1): DGGITQSPKYLFRKEGQNVTLSCEQNLNHDAMYWYRQDPGQGLRLIYYSQIVNDFQKGDIAEGYSVSREKKESFPLTVTSAQKNPTAFYLCATSGQLNTEAFFGQGTRLTVV.

V and J are TRBV30 and TRBJ1-2; D gene ambiguous. The length of the CDR3 is 11 residues. V lost 0 bases and J 1 base, leaving 0 bases between the germline ends. Germline V CDR1 and CDR2: GTSNPN, SVGIG (reference sequence). The CDR3, as DNA: TGTGCCTGGAGTGTTAACTATGGCTACACCTTC. Encoded protein: CAWSVNYGYTF.

The chain is built from TRBV6-1 and TRBJ1-1; no clear D gene. Deletions cut 5 bases from V and 7 bases from J, with 11 bases between. The CDR3 is made up of 12 amino acids. The germline gives CDR1 MNHNS, CDR2 SASEGT. CDR3 protein: CASSPRAHEAFF. In DNA, the CDR3 is TGTGCCAGCAGTCCCCGGGCCCATGAAGCTTTCTTT.

This chain connects TRBV20-1 to TRBJ1-5, with D maybe TRBD1 (5 bases). V lost 0 bases and J 4 bases, leaving 10 bases between the germline ends. The CDR3 is 14 amino acids. CDR1 and CDR2 from the germline V gene are DFQATT and SNEGSKA (reference sequence). The CDR3 region is CSARDRVGNQPQHF. For the CDR3, the DNA is TGCAGTGCTAGAGACAGGGTCGGGAATCAGCCCCAGCATTTT.

This clonotype was seen a few times. The V and J genes are TRBV2 and TRBJ1-2, with D hard to call. Germline V gives CDR1 SNHLY, CDR2 FYNNEI. This CDR3 is built from 14 residues. Trimming pared 1 base from V and 3 bases from J, leaving 9 bases between. The CDR3 region has the DNA TGTGCCAGCAGTGAAGGATTAGTATACTATGGCTACACCTTC. Translation gives CASSEGLVYYGYTF.

This clonotype was seen a few times. This rearrangement joins TRBV20-1 to TRBJ1-6, with unresolved D. V was pared by 3 bases and J by 5 bases, with 11 bases between. The germline gives CDR1 DFQATT, CDR2 SNEGSKA (reference sequence). This CDR3 has 14 residues. This chain's CDR3 is CSASVNRDNSPLHF. CDR3 nucleotide sequence: TGCAGTGCTAGCGTTAACAGAGATAATTCACCCCTCCACTTT.

V is TRBV3-1 and J is TRBJ1-1; unclear D gene. V was shortened by 8 bases and J by 2 bases, with 9 bases between the two germline ends. Germline lookup yields CDR1 LGHDT and CDR2 YNNKEL (reference sequence). This CDR3 is 12 amino acids long. This CDR3 is CASAEGNTEAFF. The CDR3 DNA is TGTGCCAGCGCGGAGGGAAACACTGAAGCTTTCTTT.

The V and J genes are TRBV20-1 and TRBJ2-3; D uncertain. V was cut by 4 bases and J by 2 bases, with 7 bases left in between. The CDR3 runs 12 residues. Germline CDR1 and CDR2: DFQATT and SNEGSKA (reference sequence). The DNA of the CDR3 is TGCAGTGCTACCGATTACACAGATACGCAGTATTTT. Its translation is CSATDYTDTQYF.

This clonotype was counted a few times. CDR3 nucleotide sequence: TGTGCCAGCAGCTTAAATTCACCCCTCCACTTT. Its translation is CASSLNSPLHF. This rearrangement joins TRBV7-2 to TRBJ1-6, with no clear D. Trimming took off 2 bases at V and 7 bases at J, with 0 bases between the two ends. The CDR3 is 11 residues long. Germline V gene sequence: CDR1 SGHTA, CDR2 FQGNSA. The entire variable domain, with the rest obtained from reference TRBV7-2 and TRBJ1-6, is as follows: GAGVSQSPSNKVTEKGKDVELRCDPISGHTALYWYRQSLGQGLEFLIYFQGNSAPDKSGLPSDRFSAERTGGSVSTLTIQRTQQEDSAVYLCASSLNSPLHFGNGTRLTVT.

In this sample, this clonotype turned up a few times. The rearrangement links TRBV20-1 to TRBJ2-7; 9 bases align to TRBD1. The CDR3 is made up of 14 amino acids. In germline, CDR1 is DFQATT, CDR2 SNEGSKA (reference sequence). The V gene end was trimmed by 0 bases and the J gene end by 4 bases; junction bases not matched to a gene: 4. The DNA of the CDR3 is TGCAGTGCTAGAGACCGGGACAGGGTGTACGAGCAGTACTTC. It is translated as CSARDRDRVYEQYF.